These 29 T cell receptor beta chains came from one sample sequenced in a study of T-cell memory formation after mild COVID-19. TCRdb re-analysed the 5' RACE reads in MiXCR, keeping a single row per CDR3 protein. The sample contains approximately 210,000 distinct CDR3 sequences, roughly a tenth of which appear only once. The sample comprised PBMCs or a T cell subset sorted from them (not recorded which). These receptors came from a young man who had mild COVID-19 (a few samples of this study predate the infection). Cell type and time point are not known.

This clonotype turned up a few times. The chain carries TRBV12-3 or TRBV12-4 and TRBJ2-3; possible D gene TRBD2, 5 bases. The CDR3 covers 15 residues. Trimming left V 2 bases short and J 1 base short, with 10 bases between. This CDR3 is CASSLLSGGTDTQYF. The DNA for the CDR3 is TGTGCCAGCAGTTTACTCTCCGGGGGCACAGATACGCAGTATTTT.

The V gene is TRBV28, the J gene TRBJ2-7; D remains unclear. Germline CDR1 is MDHEN and CDR2 is SYDVKM. V dropped 6 bases and J dropped 6 bases, with 12 bases sitting between them. This CDR3 contains 12 residues. The CDR3 nucleotides read TGTGCCAGCAGCACTCAGAGCCGCGAGCAGTACGTC. It translates to CASSTQSREQYV.

This clonotype has at least ten counts. This rearrangement joins TRBV12-3 or TRBV12-4 to TRBJ2-7, with D hard to call. The CDR3 spans 9 residues. The germline V and J ends were trimmed by 11 bases and 3 bases, with 5 bases remaining between them. The CDR3 loop reads CAGCYEQYV. The DNA of the CDR3 is TGTGCCGGATGCTACGAGCAGTACGTC.

This chain connects TRBV7-2 to TRBJ2-3; D ambiguous. CDR1 and CDR2 (germline): SGHTA, FQGNSA. This CDR3 contains 15 residues. Deletions cut 1 base from V and 1 base from J, with 9 bases between. In nucleotides, the CDR3 is TGTGCCAGCAGCTTAGTGGGTCAGGGCACAGATACGCAGTATTTT. Its protein is CASSLVGQGTDTQYF.

The chain employs TRBV29-1 and TRBJ2-1; 7 bases align to TRBD1. The CDR3 has 14 amino acids. J lost 6 bases, V lost 6 bases, and 11 bases had no gene match. CDR1 SQVTM and CDR2 ANQGSEA come from the germline V gene. CDR3 bases: TGCAGCGTGGACCGGGACAGCTTTTCCAATGAGCAGTTCTTC. Translation gives CSVDRDSFSNEQFF.

This clonotype has just a few counts. The genes are TRBV6-6 and TRBJ1-5; possibly TRBD1 for D (5 bases). The length of the CDR3 is 13 residues. V was pared by 4 bases and J by 4 bases, with 8 bases between. Germline lookup yields CDR1 MNHNY and CDR2 SVGAGI (reference sequence). CDR3 nucleotides: TGTGCCAGCAGTTCCGGGGCAAATCAGCCCCAGCATTTT. Translation: CASSSGANQPQHF.

This chain links TRBV6-2 or TRBV6-3 with TRBJ1-5; tentative D call: TRBD1 (5 bases). Per germline, CDR1 MNHEY and CDR2 SVGEGT. This CDR3 is built from 15 residues. Trimming left V 7 bases short and J 2 bases short, with 15 bases between. The CDR3 DNA reads TGTGCCAGCACCCCAGGTGGGGGGGGCAATCAGCCCCAGCATTTT. It translates to CASTPGGGGNQPQHF.

This clonotype was recorded at least ten times. The V and J genes are TRBV10-2 and TRBJ2-2; D call uncertain. Germline CDR1 and CDR2: WSHSY and SAAADI. The length of the CDR3 is 14 residues. Trimming took off 4 bases at V and 7 bases at J, with 13 bases between the two ends. The CDR3 DNA is TGCGCCAGCAGTGGGGCCCTACTCGTCGGGGAGCTGTTTTTT. Its protein is CASSGALLVGELFF.

This clonotype was picked up a small number of times. No DNA is shown, since the ends of the CDR3 on it are uncertain; the CDR3 is the one TCRdb lists. The rearrangement links TRBV12-3 or TRBV12-4 to TRBJ2-2. A total of 12 residues make up the CDR3, ends included. The CDR3 sequence is CASSLGPGSCFF.

This clonotype was counted only a few times. The chain recombines TRBV11-3 with TRBJ2-1; 8 bases are shared with TRBD1. CDR1 is SGHNT, CDR2 YENEEA, per germline. V was pared by 1 base and J by 3 bases, with 2 bases of the junction left unmatched. This CDR3 is 15 amino acids long. CDR3: CASSLVTGVYNEQFF. DNA of the CDR3: TGTGCCAGCAGCTTAGTGACAGGGGTCTACAATGAGCAGTTCTTC.

J is TRBJ2-3 and V is TRBV6-5, with 9 bases matching TRBD2. The ends lost 7 bases at V and 4 bases at J; junction bases unmatched: 6. Germline CDR1 is MNHEY and CDR2 is SVGAGI. The CDR3 has 14 amino acids. CDR3 sequence (DNA): TGTGCCAGCACCAGGACTAGCGAGGCAGATACGCAGTATTTT. This gives the protein CASTRTSEADTQYF.

This clonotype was observed a handful of times. The rearrangement joins TRBV11-2 to TRBJ2-2, with 9 positions matching TRBD1. This CDR3 comprises 17 residues. Germline V gene data show CDR1 as SGHAT and CDR2 as FQNNGV. V shed 2 bases, J shed 2 bases, and the junction held 6 bases outside the gene matches. The CDR3 reads CASSLTGGRDNTGELFF. CDR3 nucleotide sequence: TGTGCCAGCAGCTTAACAGGGGGCCGCGATAACACCGGGGAGCTGTTTTTT.

Only a few counts were recorded for this clonotype. The chain has TRBV7-2 and TRBJ1-4; 9 positions agree with TRBD1. V was pared by 6 bases and J by 6 bases, with 5 bases of the junction left unmatched. This CDR3 has 14 residues. Germline CDR1 SGHTA, CDR2 FQGNSA. As DNA, the CDR3 is TGTGCCAGCAGAATACAGGGGGCCGATGAAAAACTGTTTTTT. Protein product: CASRIQGADEKLFF. Looking up the rest from reference TRBV7-2 and TRBJ1-4 gives the full variable domain: GAGVSQSPSNKVTEKGKDVELRCDPISGHTALYWYRQSLGQGLEFLIYFQGNSAPDKSGLPSDRFSAERTGGSVSTLTIQRTQQEDSAVYLCASRIQGADEKLFFGSGTQLSVL.

This clonotype was observed a handful of times. The chain uses TRBV27 and TRBJ2-7; perhaps TRBD1 as D (6 bases). V gave up 6 bases and J gave up 4 bases, with 16 bases separating them. Germline V gene data show CDR1 as MNHEY and CDR2 as SMNVEV (reference sequence). There are 14 residues in the CDR3. DNA for the CDR3: TGTGCCAGCAGCGTTAGAACAGGGATATACGAGCAGTACTTC. It encodes CASSVRTGIYEQYF.

This clonotype was counted only a few times. The rearrangement links TRBV6-5 to TRBJ2-7; D gene ambiguous. Trimming pared 2 bases from V and 7 bases from J, leaving 6 bases between. The CDR3 length is 11 residues. CDR1 MNHEY and CDR2 SVGAGI come from the germline V gene. CDR3 loop: CASSYGGEQYF. The CDR3 region has the DNA TGTGCCAGCAGTTACGGTGGGGAGCAGTACTTC.

DNA of the CDR3: TGCGCCAGCAGCTTGGACTCCGGGAGTGGCTACACCTTC. As protein: CASSLDSGSGYTF. The V and J genes are TRBV5-1 and TRBJ1-2, with no clear D. Germline V gene sequence: CDR1 SGHRS, CDR2 YFSETQ. Trimming removed 0 bases from V and 7 bases from J, with 10 bases in between. This CDR3 region has 13 residues.

The rearrangement uses TRBV27 and TRBJ2-7, with 7 bases lining up with TRBD2. V shed 7 bases and J 6 bases; nucleotides not matched to a gene: 9. The germline CDR1 and CDR2 sequences are MNHEY and SMNVEV (reference sequence). This CDR3 comprises 13 residues. The CDR3 reads CASKVTSHGEQYF. The CDR3 DNA follows: TGTGCCAGCAAGGTGACTAGCCACGGCGAGCAGTACTTC.

The sample holds a few counts of this clonotype. This chain uses TRBV5-1 with TRBJ1-2, with D possibly matching TRBD1 (5 bases). Trimming shortened V by 0 bases and J by 3 bases, and 9 bases separated the two germline ends. The CDR3 spans 14 residues. Germline V gene data show CDR1 as SGHRS and CDR2 as YFSETQ. The CDR3 is CASSLAGYDYGYTF. Here the CDR3 DNA reads TGCGCCAGCAGCTTGGCAGGGTACGACTATGGCTACACCTTC.

This clonotype was detected a few times. CDR3 coding DNA: TGTGCCAGCAGGGACCTGGGGCAGGGGCCCTACGAGCAGTACTTC. Translated, it gives CASRDLGQGPYEQYF. The chain combines TRBV6-6 with TRBJ2-7, with D possibly matching TRBD1 (6 bases). V lost 6 bases and J lost 2, with 17 bases in between. The germline CDR1 and CDR2 sequences are MNHNY and SVGAGI (reference sequence). The CDR3 spans 15 residues.

The chain is built from TRBV19 and TRBJ1-1, with TRBD1 as a possible D gene (6 bases). In germline, CDR1 is LNHDA, CDR2 SQIVND (reference sequence). The CDR3 has 13 residues. V shed 3 bases and J shed 4 bases, with 9 bases lying between them. The CDR3 loop is CASSMRGGTEAFF. CDR3 DNA: TGTGCCAGTAGTATGAGGGGGGGCACTGAAGCTTTCTTT.

This sequence joins TRBV5-5 and TRBJ2-3; possible D gene TRBD2, 5 bases. The germline V and J ends were trimmed by 2 bases and 2 bases, with 15 bases remaining between them. The germline CDR1 and CDR2 sequences are SGHKS and YYEKEE (reference sequence). CDR3 length: 16 amino acids. The CDR3 here is CASSFRGVQFTDTQYF. The CDR3 region has the DNA TGTGCCAGCAGCTTTCGGGGTGTGCAGTTCACAGATACGCAGTATTTT.

This clonotype was observed a few times. The chain couples TRBV27 to TRBJ1-6; D call uncertain. Trimming cost V 6 bases and J 12 bases, with 15 bases left between them. Germline CDR1 reads MNHEY; CDR2 reads SMNVEV (reference sequence). This CDR3 region has 13 residues. The chain's CDR3 is CASRTLRAEPLHF. CDR3 DNA: TGTGCCAGCAGGACGTTAAGGGCCGAACCCCTCCACTTT.

This clonotype was recorded a few times. The chain recombines TRBV29-1 with TRBJ2-5; D may match TRBD1 or TRBD2 (6 bases each). This CDR3 is 15 amino acids long. Trimming took 4 bases from V and 0 from J, leaving 15 bases between them. Germline V gene data show CDR1 as SQVTM and CDR2 as ANQGSEA. The DNA for the CDR3 is TGCAGCGTTGCAGGGGCGGCGGGGTACCAAGAGACCCAGTACTTC. Protein: CSVAGAAGYQETQYF.

The table lists this clonotype with a few counts. This chain uses TRBV5-1 with TRBJ2-3, with D hard to call. The V end was cut by 0 bases, the J end by 6 bases, with 14 bases between. Germline lookup yields CDR1 SGHRS and CDR2 YFSETQ. There are 15 residues in the CDR3. This chain's CDR3 is CASSLDGSLGDTQYF. DNA for the CDR3: TGCGCCAGCAGCTTGGATGGGTCTTTGGGGGATACGCAGTATTTT.

The genes are TRBV7-9 and TRBJ2-6, with D possibly being TRBD2 (5 bases). Trimming left V 1 base short and J 2 bases short, with 9 bases between. The CDR3 sequence is 16 residues long. Germline values: CDR1 SEHNR, CDR2 FQNEAQ (reference sequence). DNA of the CDR3: TGTGCCAGCAGCTTAGGGGGAGTAGCTGGGGCCAACGTCCTGACTTTC. Its translation: CASSLGGVAGANVLTF.

J is TRBJ2-1 and V is TRBV7-2, with unresolved D. CDR3 length: 13 residues. The germline V gene has CDR1 SGHTA and CDR2 FQGNSA. V lost 5 bases and J lost 6, with 11 bases in between. Here the CDR3 reads CASSREVGNEQFF. For the CDR3, the DNA is TGTGCCAGCAGCCGAGAAGTGGGCAATGAGCAGTTCTTC.

This clonotype was counted between two and nine times. The chain carries TRBV7-2 and TRBJ2-3; D not resolved. The V end lost 5 bases, the J end lost 4 bases, and 13 bases lay between the germline ends. The CDR3 is 14 residues long. In germline, CDR1 is SGHTA, CDR2 FQGNSA. Written as DNA, the CDR3 is TGTGCCAGCAGCGGCCTAGTTGCCCCAGATACGCAGTATTTT. Residues: CASSGLVAPDTQYF.

This chain connects TRBV5-1 to TRBJ2-2, with 8 bases matching TRBD1. This CDR3 has 15 residues. CDR1 and CDR2 (germline): SGHRS, YFSETQ. V lost 5 bases, J lost 2 bases, and 5 bases stayed unmatched. DNA of the CDR3: TGCGCCAGCAGACCGGACAGGGCTAACACCGGGGAGCTGTTTTTT. Translated, it gives CASRPDRANTGELFF.

This clonotype was counted many times. This chain joins TRBV7-2 and TRBJ1-1; no reliable D call. Germline loops: CDR1 SGHTA, CDR2 FQGNSA. V lost 8 bases and J 4 bases, leaving 11 bases between the germline ends. The CDR3 totals 12 residues. The CDR3 spells CASGSWSTEAFF. The CDR3 DNA sequence: TGTGCCAGCGGCTCGTGGAGCACTGAAGCTTTCTTT.